This T cell receptor beta chain was observed in a study of patients and donors after allogeneic stem cell transplantation. This clonotype was detected only a few times. TCRdb analysed the RT-PCR reads with MiXCR anew, one entry per CDR3 protein. The table has more than 150,000 distinct CDR3 sequences, 41% seen once. This CDR3 contains 19 residues. The V and J ends lost 0 bases and 0 bases, in that order; junction bases with no gene match: 13. Sequencing was carried out using blood, either unsorted or a sorted T cell fraction (not recorded which). The receptor comes from a human donor who was either an allogeneic HSCT recipient or a stem cell or donor lymphocyte infusion donor (not recorded which). It is not recorded whose cells these are; they may come from a transplant donor. V usage is TRBV12-3 or TRBV12-4 and J usage is TRBJ1-1; TRBD1 aligns across 7 bases. The CDR3 DNA follows: TGTGCCAGCAGTTTAGCGGACAGGAGGGTCGGAGGAATGAACACTGAAGCTTTCTTT. This encodes CASSLADRRVGGMNTEAFF.